The clone carrying this T cell receptor beta chain was detected once. No antigen is known for it. These data are taken from a study of T cell responses to AZD1222 COVID-19 vaccine. Trimming removed 3 bases from V and 9 bases from J; junction bases left unmatched: 5. The CDR3 spans 13 residues. Generated by immunoSEQ multiplex PCR, the TCRdb table keeps only in-frame clones and is missing some. The sample contains around 130,000 clones, around 87% of which appear only once. Study-wide findings and caveats: The sample set comprised mostly white British donors with more females, and clonal diversity was possibly underestimated. Scientists sampled the repertoires only once the peak T cell response had passed. Nearly half of spike-specific TCRs reportedly go after variant regions that carry no mutations.

This TCR came from an adult in good health. The starting material was peripheral blood, obtained on day 0 of AZD1222 vaccination. V gene TRBV12-3 or TRBV12-4 combines with J gene TRBJ2-4; 7 bases align to TRBD2. The CDR3 sequence is CASSLGGEVIQYF. CDR3 bases: TGTGCCAGCAGTTTGGGGGGGGAGGTCATTCAGTACTTC.